Each of the 20 T cell receptor beta chains below was sequenced from the same sample in a study of blood T cell repertoires in COVID-19. TCRdb keeps only in-frame clones here, not all; method: immunoSEQ multiplex PCR. This sample carries approximately 390,000 clones, 90% of them seen once, and the ten largest clones take 6% to 7.5%. Sequences were obtained from peripheral blood. These receptors were obtained from a man younger than 35 with active or convalescent COVID-19.

This clone was counted a single time. The chain couples TRBV24-1 to TRBJ2-7; 8 bases are a match to TRBD2. CDR1 KGHDR and CDR2 SFDVKD come from the germline V gene. The CDR3 has 16 residues. Trimming cost V 5 bases and J 1 base; bases outside gene matches: 9. The CDR3 DNA is TGTGCCACCAGTGGAGCGGGGGCAGTGGGATCCTACGAGCAGTACTTC. As protein: CATSGAGAVGSYEQYF.

This clone appeared once. The chain recombines TRBV7-9 with TRBJ1-6, with D possibly matching TRBD1 (6 bases). The V and J ends lost 4 bases and 10 bases respectively, with 11 bases between them. CDR1 is SEHNR, CDR2 FQNEAQ, per germline (reference sequence). This CDR3 is built from 13 residues. The CDR3: CASSWDTVSPLHF. In nucleotides, the CDR3 is TGTGCCAGCAGCTGGGACACCGTATCACCCCTCCACTTT.

This clone was observed once. The V call is TRBV27, the J call TRBJ2-7, with 9 bases that match TRBD1. Germline CDR1 and CDR2: MNHEY and SMNVEV (reference sequence). This CDR3 has 15 residues. V trimming: 0 bases; J trimming: 3 bases; junction bases outside the gene matches: 3. CDR3 sequence (DNA): TGTGCCAGCAGTTTATCCGGGACAGGGAGCTACGAGCAGTACTTC. Its protein product is CASSLSGTGSYEQYF.

This chain joins TRBV15 and TRBJ1-1; 9 bases line up with TRBD1. The V gene end was trimmed by 4 bases and the J gene end by 5 bases; junction bases not matched to a gene: 11. The CDR3 is 16 amino acids. Germline V gives CDR1 LNHNV, CDR2 YYDKDF (reference sequence). CDR3 DNA sequence: TGTGCCACCAGCACCTTGACAGGGGGGATATGGACTGAAGCTTTCTTT. As protein: CATSTLTGGIWTEAFF.

The CDR3 nucleotides read TGCGCCAGCAGCTTGGAACAGGGGAACTCAAGATATGAAGCTTTCTTT. It translates to CASSLEQGNSRYEAFF. The chain carries TRBV5-1 and TRBJ1-1; 7 bases match TRBD1. This CDR3 has 16 amino acids. V trimming: 0 bases; J trimming: 7 bases; junction bases outside the gene matches: 12. Germline CDR1 and CDR2: SGHRS and YFSETQ.

The chain recombines TRBV5-1 with TRBJ1-2; maybe TRBD1 (5 bases). The CDR3 consists of 13 residues. V was clipped by 2 bases and J by 3 bases, with 8 bases between them. Germline V gene sequence: CDR1 SGHRS, CDR2 YFSETQ. The CDR3 nucleotides read TGCGCCAGCAGCTTACAGGAATACTATGGCTACACCTTC. It is translated as CASSLQEYYGYTF.

This chain links TRBV9 with TRBJ2-3; D might be TRBD2 (6 bases). Germline V lookup: CDR1 SGDLS, CDR2 YYNGEE. This CDR3 has 14 amino acids. V lost 4 bases, J lost 4 bases, and 13 bases lay in between. The CDR3 DNA is TGTGCCAGCAGCTTCCCTAGCGACGCAGATACGCAGTATTTT. Protein: CASSFPSDADTQYF.

The J gene is TRBJ1-5, the V gene TRBV4-1, with D unclear. Germline CDR1 is MGHRA and CDR2 is YSYEKL. V lost 2 bases and J lost 9, with 17 bases in between. This CDR3 has 15 amino acids. This CDR3 reads CASSQSPSNSGPQHF. DNA for the CDR3: TGCGCCAGCAGCCAATCGCCGAGCAATTCAGGGCCCCAGCATTTT.

The V and J genes are TRBV7-2 and TRBJ2-7; 7 nucleotides match TRBD2. This CDR3 region has 14 residues. Germline CDR1 and CDR2: SGHTA and FQGNSA. The ends lost 3 bases at V and 7 bases at J; junction bases unmatched: 9. The CDR3 loop is CASSLGGGAQEQYF. The DNA for the CDR3 is TGTGCCAGCAGCTTGGGGGGGGGTGCGCAGGAGCAGTACTTC.

In its sample, this clone was seen a few times. This chain uses TRBV30 with TRBJ1-2; the D is unclear. Trimming pared 6 bases from V and 2 bases from J, leaving 13 bases between. The length of the CDR3 is 13 residues. Germline CDR1 reads GTSNPN; CDR2 reads SVGIG (reference sequence). DNA of the CDR3: TGTGCCTGTCCCTGGGCCGAGAACTATGGCTACACCTTC. Translation gives CACPWAENYGYTF.

This clone has just a few counts. The rearrangement uses TRBV5-1 and TRBJ1-2; 7 bases are shared with TRBD1. CDR1 and CDR2 (germline): SGHRS, YFSETQ. The CDR3 spans 15 residues. V shed 4 bases, J shed 2 bases, and the junction held 8 bases outside the gene matches. The CDR3 DNA is TGCGCCAGCAGCCGCTCCGACAGGGCGAACTATGGCTACACCTTC. It yields the protein CASSRSDRANYGYTF.

The chain combines TRBV27 with TRBJ2-1; 9 positions agree with TRBD1. The V segment lost 5 bases and the J segment 8 bases; nucleotides outside the gene matches: 13. CDR1 is MNHEY and CDR2 is SMNVEV in the germline V gene (reference sequence). The CDR3 sequence is 16 residues long. DNA for the CDR3: TGTGCCAGCAGTCGGTGGGGGTCACAGGGGGCCGATGAGCAGTTCTTC. This translates into CASSRWGSQGADEQFF.

The chain employs TRBV12-3 or TRBV12-4 and TRBJ2-1; no clear D gene. Trimming pared 11 bases from V and 0 bases from J, leaving 11 bases between. This CDR3 has 13 residues. The CDR3 region has the DNA TGTGCCGTCAGGTTGAGCTCCTACAATGAGCAGTTCTTC. It yields the protein CAVRLSSYNEQFF.

This rearrangement joins TRBV4-1 to TRBJ2-5; a weak D match, TRBD1 (5 bases). Germline assignment: CDR1 MGHRA and CDR2 YSYEKL. The CDR3 sequence is 14 residues long. The V end lost 0 bases, the J end lost 5 bases, and 10 bases lay between the germline ends. In nucleotides, the CDR3 is TGCGCCAGCAGCCAAGACCCAGCAGGGGAGACCCAGTACTTC. Translating gives CASSQDPAGETQYF.

J is TRBJ2-3 and V is TRBV9; 8 bases line up with TRBD2. The ends lost 2 bases at V and 1 base at J; junction bases unmatched: 6. CDR3 length: 16 amino acids. CDR1 SGDLS and CDR2 YYNGEE come from the germline V gene. CDR3 loop: CASSVWYGGGTDTQYF. CDR3 in DNA: TGTGCCAGCAGCGTTTGGTACGGGGGGGGCACAGATACGCAGTATTTT.

Concerning this clone: At the DNA level, this CDR3 is encoded by other sequences in the same sample as well. V and J are TRBV6-5 and TRBJ2-1, with D unclear. V lost 4 bases and J lost 1, with 5 bases in between. The CDR3 has 13 residues. Germline-derived CDR1 and CDR2 are MNHEY and SVGAGI. CDR3: CASSSNSYNEQFF. The CDR3 DNA reads TGTGCCAGCAGTTCTAATTCCTACAATGAGCAGTTCTTC.

The chain is built from TRBV27 and TRBJ1-1; 9 bases align to TRBD1. The ends lost 5 bases at V and 7 bases at J; junction bases unmatched: 5. CDR3 length equals 13 residues. Germline loops: CDR1 MNHEY, CDR2 SMNVEV (reference sequence). The CDR3: CASSITGGYEAFF. The CDR3 nucleotides read TGTGCCAGCAGTATCACAGGGGGCTATGAAGCTTTCTTT.

The chain has TRBV6-6 and TRBJ2-7; 11 bases match TRBD2. The CDR3 spans 15 residues. The ends lost 4 bases at V and 2 bases at J; junction bases unmatched: 4. Germline CDR1 reads MNHNY; CDR2 reads SVGAGI (reference sequence). CDR3 loop: CASSSSTSGAYEQYF. The CDR3 region has the DNA TGTGCCAGCAGTTCCTCGACTAGCGGGGCCTACGAGCAGTACTTC.

With regard to this clone: Sequence at one end of the junction differs from germline and may be a read error. The same CDR3 arises from other DNA sequences in this sample as well. J is TRBJ2-6 and V is TRBV5-1; D perhaps matches TRBD1 (5 bases). Germline V lookup: CDR1 SGHRS, CDR2 YFSETQ. This CDR3 has 15 residues. For the CDR3, the DNA is TGCGCCAGCAGCCCACAGGAGTCTGGGGCCAACGTGCTGACTTTC. Translating it yields CASSPQESGANVLTF.

This clone appeared once. V and J are TRBV5-4 and TRBJ2-7; 10 nucleotides align to TRBD2. V shed 4 bases and J 3 bases; nucleotides not matched to a gene: 4. CDR3 length equals 14 residues. CDR1 and CDR2 (germline): SGHNT, YYREEE (reference sequence). CDR3 in DNA: TGTGCCAGCAGCCCGGGACTAGCGATCTACGAGCAGTACTTC. This translates into CASSPGLAIYEQYF.